A selection of T cell receptor beta chains follows, all from one sample in a study of blood T cell repertoires in COVID-19. TCRdb's table, derived via immunoSEQ multiplex PCR, lists solely in-frame clones and lacks some. There are 160,000 or so clones in the sample; just over 90% occur only once, and just under 2% lies in the top ten. The sequenced sample was peripheral blood. These receptors all stem from an older woman with COVID-19, enrolled during active disease. Each CDR3 is given with its conserved first and last residue. The D gene is left open where the match is weak. The size entry is marked missing in some rows and otherwise reads once, few, many or a size class.

D	V	J	size	DNA	CDR3
TRBD1	TRBV4-3	TRBJ1-6	NA	TGCGCCAGCAGCCAAGAGCGTCAGGGGGCTTGGTCACCCCTCCACTTT	CASSQERQGAWSPLHF
NA	TRBV2	TRBJ1-2	NA	TGTGCCAGCAGAGAGATTCGGGGCTACACCTTC	CASREIRGYTF
TRBD1	TRBV2	TRBJ2-1	NA	TGTGCCAGCAGAGACAGGGGAAATGAGCAGTTCTTC	CASRDRGNEQFF
TRBD1	TRBV30	TRBJ1-1	NA	TGTGCCTGGAGTGGTACAGGGGGGTCAGCTTTCTTT	CAWSGTGGSAFF
TRBD1	TRBV7-2	TRBJ2-7	NA	TGTGCCAGCAGCTCAAAGGGGGCGTCGATGGACGAGCAGTACTTC	CASSSKGASMDEQYF
TRBD1	TRBV29-1	TRBJ2-5	NA	TGCAGCGTCCTTTGGACAGGGGTTGGGGAGACCCAGTACTTC	CSVLWTGVGETQYF
TRBD1	TRBV5-6	TRBJ1-2	NA	TGTGCCAGCAGCCCCGGGACAGGGGAAGCTAACTATGGCTACACCTTC	CASSPGTGEANYGYTF
NA	TRBV11-3	TRBJ2-1	NA	TGTGCCAGCAGCTTAGAGGGTGAGGACACAAATGAGCAGTTCTTC	CASSLEGEDTNEQFF
TRBD2	TRBV13	TRBJ2-3	once	TGTGCCAGCAGCCTTATAGCGGGGAGCACAGATACGCAGTATTTT	CASSLIAGSTDTQYF
TRBD2	TRBV6-5	TRBJ2-1	NA	TGTGCCAGCAGACCTAGCGGAAGCTCCTACAATGAGCAGTTCTTC	CASRPSGSSYNEQFF
NA	TRBV19	TRBJ2-7	NA	TGTGCCAGTAGTATAGGGGGAGCAGCCTACGAGCAGTACTTC	CASSIGGAAYEQYF
NA	TRBV2	TRBJ2-2	once	TGTGCCAGCAGTCTTAGCTGGACTGGAAACACCGGGGAGCTGTTTTTT	CASSLSWTGNTGELFF
TRBD1	TRBV18	TRBJ1-5	NA	TGTGCCAGCTCACCAACAGGGGGGGGTCAGCCCCAGCATTTT	CASSPTGGGQPQHF
TRBD1	TRBV5-1	TRBJ1-1	NA	TGCGCCAGCAGCTTGGAGACAGGGAGAGGCACTGAAGCTTTCTTT	CASSLETGRGTEAFF
NA	TRBV11-2	TRBJ2-5	NA	TGTGCCAGCAGGCACAGGGATGGGTACGGGGAAGAGACCCAGTACTTC	CASRHRDGYGEETQYF
NA	TRBV5-4	TRBJ2-7	NA	TGTGCCAGCAGCAAGATGCAAGGGGGAGCCTACGAGCAGTACTTC	CASSKMQGGAYEQYF
NA	TRBV18	TRBJ2-7	NA	TGTGCCAGCTCCCCGTGGGGCCAGGGGTACGAGCAGTACTTC	CASSPWGQGYEQYF
TRBD1	TRBV29-1	TRBJ1-5	NA	TGCAGCGTGCGACAGGGGATGAATAGCAATCAGCCCCAGCATTTT	CSVRQGMNSNQPQHF
NA	TRBV5-1	TRBJ1-2	NA	TGCGCCAGCAGTCCCCCGGTAGACAGCTATGGCTACACCTTC	CASSPPVDSYGYTF
NA	TRBV7-6	TRBJ1-5	NA	TGTGCCAGCGCAGTAGGTCGGGGGTATCAGCCCCAGCATTTT	CASAVGRGYQPQHF
NA	TRBV19	TRBJ1-1	NA	TGTGCCAGTAGTATATCCCGCACTCTTAATGAAGCTTTCTTT	CASSISRTLNEAFF
NA	TRBV5-5	TRBJ1-4	NA	TGTGCCAGCAGATTAAACACAGTAGACGAAAAACTGTTTTTT	CASRLNTVDEKLFF
NA	TRBV7-2	TRBJ2-5	NA	TGTGCCAGCAGCTTATCAGGGAACTCAGAGACCCAGTACTTC	CASSLSGNSETQYF
TRBD2	TRBV30	TRBJ2-7	NA	TGTGCCTGGAATCGGGGGGGCTACGAGCAGTACTTC	CAWNRGGYEQYF
NA	TRBV14	TRBJ1-1	NA	TGTGCCAGCAGCCGTGGACAAGGTGACACTGAAGCTTTCTTT	CASSRGQGDTEAFF
NA	TRBV4-1	TRBJ2-3	NA	TGCGCCAGCAGCCAAGGACAGCGCTCCCCTCCAGATACGCAGTATTTT	CASSQGQRSPPDTQYF
TRBD1	TRBV3-1/TRBV3-2	TRBJ1-5	few	TGTGCCAGCCTAGAACCCCGGGACAGAAAGAATCAGCCCCAGCATTTT	CASLEPRDRKNQPQHF
NA	TRBV6-2/TRBV6-3	TRBJ2-5	NA	TGTGCCAGCAGTCAACAGGGAATCCAAGAGACCCAGTACTTC	CASSQQGIQETQYF
NA	TRBV4-2	TRBJ2-5	NA	TGTGCCAGCAGCCCCCAAAGGGGCGGGGAAGAGACCCAGTACTTC	CASSPQRGGEETQYF
NA	TRBV6-5	TRBJ1-1	NA	TGTGCCAGCAGTTACGGGCAGATGAACACTGAAGCTTTCTTT	CASSYGQMNTEAFF